This T cell receptor (beta chain) is from a study of molecular identifiers for immune sequencing clone quantification. Per the germline V gene, CDR1 is SGHNT and CDR2 is YYREEE (reference sequence). The V and J ends lost 2 bases and 5 bases respectively, with 7 bases between them. The CDR3 extends over 12 amino acids. MiXCR was run by TCRdb on the PCR reads, yielding one entry per CDR3 protein. This sample has roughly 2,600 distinct CDR3 sequences; about a sixth occur once, and the top ten carry roughly 8.2%. The chain recombines TRBV5-4 with TRBJ1-1; no definite D call. The receptor was isolated from a human donor in good health. Some libraries in this study had Jurkat cell RNA spiked in. Sample: naive CD8+ T cells from blood, with Jurkat cell RNA spiked in. Subset specified: FACS-sorted CD8+CD4-CCR7+CD45RA+ naive T cells. The CDR3 is CASSFGETEAFF. For the CDR3, the DNA is TGTGCCAGCAGCTTCGGCGAGACTGAAGCTTTCTTT. The complete variable domain, with remaining parts taken from reference TRBV5-4 and TRBJ1-1, reads ETGVTQSPTHLIKTRGQQVTLRCSSQSGHNTVSWYQQALGQGPQFIFQYYREEENGRGNFPPRFSGLQFPNYSSELNVNALELDDSALYLCASSFGETEAFFGQGTRLTVV.